This T cell receptor (beta chain) was documented in a study of regulatory dendritic cells for organ transplantation. Study outcomes and limitations: The most alloreactive TCR clonotypes were found in resting memory CD8+ cells. Memory CD8+ T cells were the most oligoclonal; naive cells were highly diverse. Regulatory dendritic cells appeared to expand memory CD8+ clones less than mature ones.

On this clone itself: The antigen is unknown.

CFSE-labeled sorted T cells met regulatory or mature dendritic cells for less than 6 days. FACS sorted CD4+ or CD8+ T cells into CD45RA+ naive and CD45RO+ memory. In germline, CDR1 is SGHRS, CDR2 YFSETQ. CDR3 length: 16 residues. Trimming took 4 bases from V and 1 from J; bases not matched to a gene: 3. Measured with immunoSEQ multiplex PCR; TCRdb has only the in-frame clones, and not every one. This table holds fewer than 8,500 clones, about 70% found once. This chain joins TRBV5-1 and TRBJ2-2; 11 bases are shared with TRBD2. The clonotype originates from a human donor in good health. Source material: memory CD4+ T cells from blood cultured with dendritic cells. Subset noted: CD45RO+ memory T cells. The chain's CDR3 is CASSPGLAGNTGELFF. The CDR3 nucleotides read TGCGCCAGCAGCCCAGGACTAGCGGGGAACACCGGGGAGCTGTTTTTT.